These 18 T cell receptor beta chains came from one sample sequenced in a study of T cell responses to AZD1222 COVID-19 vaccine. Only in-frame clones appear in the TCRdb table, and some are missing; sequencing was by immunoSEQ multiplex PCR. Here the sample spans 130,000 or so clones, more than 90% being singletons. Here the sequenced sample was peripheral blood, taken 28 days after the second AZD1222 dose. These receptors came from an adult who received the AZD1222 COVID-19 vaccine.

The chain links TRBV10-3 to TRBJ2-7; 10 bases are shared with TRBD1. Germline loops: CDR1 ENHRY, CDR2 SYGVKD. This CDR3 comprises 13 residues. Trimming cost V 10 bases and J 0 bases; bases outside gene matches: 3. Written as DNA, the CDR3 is TGTGCCACGCGGACAGGGGGCTCCTACGAGCAGTACGTC. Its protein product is CATRTGGSYEQYV.

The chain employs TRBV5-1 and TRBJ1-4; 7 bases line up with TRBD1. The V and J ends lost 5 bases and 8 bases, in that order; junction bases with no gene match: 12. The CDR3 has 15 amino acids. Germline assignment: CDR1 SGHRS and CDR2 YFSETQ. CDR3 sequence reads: CASRPTTGAGEKLFF. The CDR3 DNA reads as TGCGCCAGCAGACCAACTACAGGGGCCGGGGAAAAACTGTTTTTT. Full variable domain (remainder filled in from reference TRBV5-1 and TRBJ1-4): KAGVTQTPRYLIKTRGQQVTLSCSPISGHRSVSWYQQTPGQGLQFLFEYFSETQRNKGNFPGRFSGRQFSNSRSEMNVSTLELGDSALYLCASRPTTGAGEKLFFGSGTQLSVL.

The CDR3: CAWSQGGGPYGYTF. Here the CDR3 DNA reads TGTGCCTGGTCACAGGGAGGAGGGCCCTATGGCTACACCTTC. The chain is built from TRBV30 and TRBJ1-2, with D possibly being TRBD1 (6 bases). CDR1 and CDR2 from the germline V gene are GTSNPN and SVGIG (reference sequence). Trimming took off 5 bases at V and 4 bases at J, with 17 bases between the two ends. The CDR3 length is 14 residues. Complete variable domain (other parts from reference TRBV30 and TRBJ1-2): SQTIHQWPATLVQPVGSPLSLECTVEGTSNPNLYWYRQAAGRGLQLLFYSVGIGQISSEVPQNLSASRPQDRQFILSSKKLLLSDSGFYLCAWSQGGGPYGYTFGSGTRLTVV.

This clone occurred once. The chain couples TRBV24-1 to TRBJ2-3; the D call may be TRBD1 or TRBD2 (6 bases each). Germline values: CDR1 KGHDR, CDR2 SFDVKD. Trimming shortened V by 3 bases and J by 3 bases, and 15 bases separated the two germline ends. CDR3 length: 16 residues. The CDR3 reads CATSDPRGGLTDTQYF. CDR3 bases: TGTGCCACCAGTGATCCTCGAGGGGGGCTGACAGATACGCAGTATTTT.

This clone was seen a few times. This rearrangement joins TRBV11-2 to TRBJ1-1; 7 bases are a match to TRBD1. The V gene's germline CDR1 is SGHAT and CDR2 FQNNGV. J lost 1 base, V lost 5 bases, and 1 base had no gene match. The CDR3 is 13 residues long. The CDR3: CASSRDRNTEAFF. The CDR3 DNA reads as TGTGCCAGCAGCCGGGACAGGAACACTGAAGCTTTCTTT.

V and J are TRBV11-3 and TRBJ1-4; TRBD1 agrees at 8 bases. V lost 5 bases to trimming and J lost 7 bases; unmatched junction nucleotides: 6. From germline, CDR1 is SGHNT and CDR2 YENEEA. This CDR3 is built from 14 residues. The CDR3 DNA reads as TGTGCCAGCAGCCCCAGGACAGGGACTGAAAAACTGTTTTTT. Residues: CASSPRTGTEKLFF.

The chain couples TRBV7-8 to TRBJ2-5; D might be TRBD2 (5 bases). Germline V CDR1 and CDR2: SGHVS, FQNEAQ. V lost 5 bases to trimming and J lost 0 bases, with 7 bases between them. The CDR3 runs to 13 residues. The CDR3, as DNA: TGTGCCAGCAGCCAGGACTACCAAGAGACCCAGTACTTC. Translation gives CASSQDYQETQYF. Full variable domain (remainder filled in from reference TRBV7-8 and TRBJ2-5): GAGVSQSPRYKVAKRGQDVALRCDPISGHVSLFWYQQALGQGPEFLTYFQNEAQLDKSGLPSDRFFAERPEGSVSTLKIQRTQQEDSAVYLCASSQDYQETQYFGPGTRLLVL.

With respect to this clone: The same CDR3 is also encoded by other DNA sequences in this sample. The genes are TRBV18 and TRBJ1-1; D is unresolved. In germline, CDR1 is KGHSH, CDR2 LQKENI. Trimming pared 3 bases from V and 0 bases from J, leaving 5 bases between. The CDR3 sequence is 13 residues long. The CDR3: CASSPGMNTEAFF. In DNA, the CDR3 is TGTGCCAGCTCACCCGGGATGAACACTGAAGCTTTCTTT.

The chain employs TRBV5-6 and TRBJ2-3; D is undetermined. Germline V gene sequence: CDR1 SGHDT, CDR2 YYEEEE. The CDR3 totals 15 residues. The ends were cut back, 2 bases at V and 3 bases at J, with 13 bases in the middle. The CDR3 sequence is CASSLSGQKTDTQYF. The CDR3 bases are TGTGCCAGCAGCTTAAGTGGGCAGAAGACAGATACGCAGTATTTT.

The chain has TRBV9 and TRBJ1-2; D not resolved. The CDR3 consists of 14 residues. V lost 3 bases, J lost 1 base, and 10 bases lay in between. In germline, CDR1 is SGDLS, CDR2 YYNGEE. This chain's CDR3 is CASSALHFNYGYTF. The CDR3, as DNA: TGTGCCAGCAGCGCACTCCACTTTAACTATGGCTACACCTTC.

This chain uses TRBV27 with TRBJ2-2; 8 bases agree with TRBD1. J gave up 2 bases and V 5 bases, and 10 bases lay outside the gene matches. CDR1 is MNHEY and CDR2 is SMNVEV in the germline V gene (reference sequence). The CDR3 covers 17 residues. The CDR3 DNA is TGTGCCAGCAGTCAGACATCCGGGACAGGAAACACCGGGGAGCTGTTTTTT. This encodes CASSQTSGTGNTGELFF.

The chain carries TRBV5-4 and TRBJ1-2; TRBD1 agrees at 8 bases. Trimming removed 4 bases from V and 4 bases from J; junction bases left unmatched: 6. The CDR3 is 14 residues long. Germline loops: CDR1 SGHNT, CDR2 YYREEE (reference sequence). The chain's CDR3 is CASSPSTGVYGYTF. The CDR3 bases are TGTGCCAGCAGCCCCTCGACAGGGGTCTATGGCTACACCTTC.

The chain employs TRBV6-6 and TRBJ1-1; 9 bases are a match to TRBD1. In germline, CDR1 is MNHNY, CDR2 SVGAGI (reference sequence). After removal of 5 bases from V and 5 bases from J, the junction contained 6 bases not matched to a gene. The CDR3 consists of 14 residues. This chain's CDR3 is CASSQQGALTEAFF. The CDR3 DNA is TGTGCCAGCAGTCAACAGGGGGCACTGACTGAAGCTTTCTTT.

The CDR3 is CASSLASDSSGANVLTF. CDR3 DNA sequence: TGTGCCAGCAGTTTAGCATCAGACAGCTCTGGGGCCAACGTCCTGACTTTC. The V gene is TRBV27, the J gene TRBJ2-6; TRBD1 is a possible D gene (5 bases). V lost 2 bases to trimming and J lost 0 bases, with 11 bases between them. The CDR3 consists of 17 residues. CDR1 is MNHEY and CDR2 is SMNVEV in the germline V gene (reference sequence).

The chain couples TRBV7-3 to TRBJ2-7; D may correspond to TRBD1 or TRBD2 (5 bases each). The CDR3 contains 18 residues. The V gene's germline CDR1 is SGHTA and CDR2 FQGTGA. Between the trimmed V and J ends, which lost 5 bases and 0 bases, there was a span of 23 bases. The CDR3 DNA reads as TGTGCCAGCAGCATACCCTCCGGGGCGAGCAGGAGCTCCTACGAGCAGTACGTC. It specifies CASSIPSGASRSSYEQYV.

The DNA for the CDR3 is TGTGCCAGCAGCTTAACGGAAGGGACTGAAGCTTTCTTT. It translates to CASSLTEGTEAFF. The chain combines TRBV7-3 with TRBJ1-1; no clear D. CDR1 and CDR2 (germline): SGHTA, FQGTGA. The CDR3 sequence is 13 residues long. V was pared by 0 bases and J by 5 bases, with 7 bases between.

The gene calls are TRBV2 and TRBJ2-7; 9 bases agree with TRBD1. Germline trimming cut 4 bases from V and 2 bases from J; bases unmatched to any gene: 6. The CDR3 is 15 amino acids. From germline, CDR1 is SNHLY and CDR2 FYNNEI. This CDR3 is CASSVGQGITYEQYF. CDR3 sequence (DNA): TGTGCCAGCAGTGTCGGACAGGGGATCACCTACGAGCAGTACTTC. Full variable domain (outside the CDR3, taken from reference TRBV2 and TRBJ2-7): EPEVTQTPSHQVTQMGQEVILRCVPISNHLYFYWYRQILGQKVEFLVSFYNNEISEKSEIFDDQFSVERPDGSNFTLKIRSTKLEDSAMYFCASSVGQGITYEQYFGPGTRLTVT.

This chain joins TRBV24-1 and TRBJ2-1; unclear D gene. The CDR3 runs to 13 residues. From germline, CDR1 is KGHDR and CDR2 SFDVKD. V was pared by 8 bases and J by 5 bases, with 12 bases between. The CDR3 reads CATKGRVHNEQFF. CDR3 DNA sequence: TGTGCCACCAAAGGGCGTGTTCACAATGAGCAGTTCTTC.